These 18 T cell receptor beta chains came from one sample sequenced in a study of blood T cell repertoires in COVID-19. The assay was immunoSEQ multiplex PCR, and TCRdb's table has in-frame clones only and misses some. The table has approximately 290,000 clones, roughly 84% seen once. The specimen sequenced was peripheral blood. Source of these receptors: a person aged 70 to 79 with COVID-19, enrolled during active disease.

The CDR3 here is CASSLGQGFTSPLHF. The CDR3 nucleotides are TGTGCCAGCAGTCTGGGACAGGGTTTCACTTCACCCCTCCACTTT. The genes are TRBV6-5 and TRBJ1-6, with 9 bases fitting TRBD1. The CDR3 is 15 amino acids. V lost 5 bases and J lost 9; bases outside the gene matches: 8. Germline V gene data show CDR1 as MNHEY and CDR2 as SVGAGI.

The V call is TRBV6-5, the J call TRBJ1-2; a possible D gene is TRBD1 (6 bases). Germline V lookup: CDR1 MNHEY, CDR2 SVGAGI. V lost 4 bases and J 4 bases, leaving 13 bases between the germline ends. The CDR3 totals 14 residues. CDR3 protein: CASSLGAGGYGYTF. The CDR3 DNA reads as TGTGCCAGCAGTTTGGGGGCTGGAGGCTATGGCTACACCTTC.

The chain combines TRBV3-1 (or the pseudogene TRBV3-2) with TRBJ2-1; D might be TRBD1 (6 bases). CDR1 and CDR2 from the germline V gene are LGHDT and YNNKEL (reference sequence). Trimming shortened V by 5 bases and J by 12 bases, and 26 bases separated the two germline ends. This CDR3 has 16 residues. DNA of the CDR3: TGTGCCAGCAGCTCCGACCAGAACCGACAGGATGTGGTGCAGTTCTTC. Residues: CASSSDQNRQDVVQFF.

CDR3 in amino acids: CARSIPQAPNYGYTF. The DNA of the CDR3 is TGTGCCAGGTCAATTCCGCAGGCCCCTAACTATGGCTACACCTTC. This chain uses TRBV2 with TRBJ1-2; D call uncertain. V was clipped by 9 bases and J by 0 bases, with 17 bases between them. The CDR3 covers 15 residues. The germline CDR1 and CDR2 sequences are SNHLY and FYNNEI. Using reference TRBV2 and TRBJ1-2 for the parts outside the CDR3, the full variable domain is EPEVTQTPSHQVTQMGQEVILRCVPISNHLYFYWYRQILGQKVEFLVSFYNNEISEKSEIFDDQFSVERPDGSNFTLKIRSTKLEDSAMYFCARSIPQAPNYGYTFGSGTRLTVV.

The J gene is TRBJ2-5, the V gene TRBV11-1, with 7 bases aligning to TRBD1. Per the germline V gene, CDR1 is SGHAT and CDR2 is FQDESV (reference sequence). The CDR3 length is 14 residues. The ends lost 7 bases at V and 5 bases at J; junction bases unmatched: 10. CDR3 nucleotides: TGTGCCAGCACGGAAGGGGGCGCAAAGGAGACCCAGTACTTC. Residues: CASTEGGAKETQYF.

The chain carries TRBV7-9 and TRBJ1-6; D is undetermined. CDR1 is SEHNR and CDR2 is FQNEAQ in the germline V gene (reference sequence). V lost 7 bases to trimming and J lost 9 bases, with 10 bases between them. The CDR3 sequence is 12 residues long. This chain's CDR3 is CASTLGGSPLHF. The CDR3 coding sequence is TGTGCCAGCACCTTGGGAGGTTCACCCCTCCACTTT. The full variable domain, completed using reference TRBV7-9 and TRBJ1-6, is DTGVSQNPRHKITKRGQNVTFRCDPISEHNRLYWYRQTLGQGPEFLTYFQNEAQLEKSRLLSDRFSAERPKGSFSTLEIQRTEQGDSAMYLCASTLGGSPLHFGNGTRLTVT.

The chain is built from TRBV6-5 and TRBJ1-1; TRBD1 aligns across 7 bases. The CDR3 has 13 residues. Germline V gives CDR1 MNHEY, CDR2 SVGAGI. The V segment lost 6 bases and the J segment 4 bases; nucleotides outside the gene matches: 5. The CDR3 DNA reads TGTGCCAGCAGGAGGGGGCGGGGCACTGAAGCTTTCTTT. Amino acid sequence: CASRRGRGTEAFF.

Concerning this clone itself: Other DNA variants within this sample encode the same CDR3. The chain uses TRBV5-1 and TRBJ2-7, with TRBD1 as a possible D gene (6 bases). The CDR3 extends over 12 amino acids. CDR1 is SGHRS and CDR2 is YFSETQ in the germline V gene. The V end was cut by 2 bases, the J end by 4 bases, with 7 bases between. The CDR3 reads CASSLQGYEQYF. In DNA, the CDR3 is TGCGCCAGCAGCTTACAGGGTTACGAGCAGTACTTC.

About this clone itself: Other DNA sequences in this specimen translate into the identical CDR3. The chain joins TRBV7-9 to TRBJ2-5; 12 nucleotides agree with TRBD2. Germline V lookup: CDR1 SEHNR, CDR2 FQNEAQ (reference sequence). The CDR3 totals 15 residues. V trimming: 5 bases; J trimming: 5 bases; junction bases outside the gene matches: 6. The chain's CDR3 is CASSLRLAGEETQYF. Here the CDR3 DNA reads TGTGCCAGCAGCCTCCGACTAGCGGGAGAGGAGACCCAGTACTTC.

The rearrangement joins TRBV6-5 to TRBJ1-5, with D perhaps matching TRBD1 (5 bases). Germline V gives CDR1 MNHEY, CDR2 SVGAGI. V lost 6 bases to trimming and J lost 4 bases, with 13 bases between them. There are 14 residues in the CDR3. The CDR3 loop is CASRTLDRNQPQHF. CDR3 DNA: TGTGCCAGCAGAACCCTCGACAGAAATCAGCCCCAGCATTTT.

CDR3 sequence reads: CASSSGQGHLGYGYTF. The CDR3 region has the DNA TGTGCCAGCAGTTCGGGACAGGGGCATTTAGGCTATGGCTACACCTTC. The chain joins TRBV7-2 to TRBJ1-2; 10 bases are a match to TRBD1. This CDR3 has 16 amino acids. With V trimmed by 6 bases and J by 4 bases, 11 bases remained unmatched. The germline V gene has CDR1 SGHTA and CDR2 FQGNSA.

The chain carries TRBV25-1 and TRBJ1-5; unclear D gene. Germline lookup yields CDR1 MGHDK and CDR2 SYGVNS. The CDR3 loop spans 17 amino acids. The V and J ends lost 7 bases and 0 bases respectively, with 19 bases between them. CDR3 sequence reads: CASTPIPIGYSNQPQHF. CDR3 bases: TGTGCCAGCACCCCAATTCCTATCGGTTATAGCAATCAGCCCCAGCATTTT.

The chain is built from TRBV20-1 and TRBJ2-5; maybe TRBD1 (5 bases). CDR3 size: 15 residues. Trimming removed 3 bases at V and 7 bases at J, with 21 bases between. The germline CDR1 and CDR2 sequences are DFQATT and SNEGSKA (reference sequence). This CDR3 reads CSASRGRQARGTQYF. The CDR3 coding sequence is TGCAGTGCTAGTAGAGGTCGTCAGGCTAGGGGGACCCAGTACTTC.

V gene TRBV6-5 combines with J gene TRBJ2-7, with 9 nucleotides matching TRBD1. CDR1 and CDR2 (germline): MNHEY, SVGAGI. This CDR3 is built from 14 residues. The V segment lost 6 bases and the J segment 6 bases; nucleotides outside the gene matches: 9. CDR3 residues: CASRDGTGLVEQYF. The CDR3 region has the DNA TGTGCCAGCAGGGATGGGACAGGGTTGGTCGAGCAGTACTTC.

The rearrangement links TRBV12-3 or TRBV12-4 to TRBJ2-7, with a weak D call TRBD1 (6 bases). Between the trimmed V and J ends, which lost 7 bases and 6 bases, there was a span of 13 bases. CDR3 size: 12 residues. CDR3 region: CASTLTGREQYF. DNA for the CDR3: TGTGCCAGCACTTTGACAGGTCGCGAGCAGTACTTC.

V usage is TRBV4-1 and J usage is TRBJ2-4, with D possibly TRBD1 on 6 matching bases. CDR3 length: 14 residues. The V gene lost 2 bases and the J gene lost 6 bases, with 11 bases spanning the gap. CDR1 and CDR2 (germline): MGHRA, YSYEKL. The CDR3 DNA is TGCGCCAGCAGCCAAATAGGACAGCTAAACATTCAGTACTTC. This codes for CASSQIGQLNIQYF.

This chain uses TRBV11-1 with TRBJ2-7, with 8 bases identical to TRBD1. V gave up 1 base and J gave up 5 bases; unmatched junction bases: 4. Germline CDR1 SGHAT, CDR2 FQDESV (reference sequence). This CDR3 contains 14 residues. The CDR3 sequence: CASSLVTGADEQYF. DNA of the CDR3: TGTGCCAGCAGCTTAGTGACAGGGGCTGACGAGCAGTACTTC.

The V call is TRBV5-6, the J call TRBJ2-5; no clear D gene. V was clipped by 0 bases and J by 5 bases, with 14 bases between them. CDR3 length: 15 residues. Germline V gene data show CDR1 as SGHDT and CDR2 as YYEEEE. The CDR3 reads CASSLAVDRRETQYF. CDR3 DNA sequence: TGTGCCAGCAGCTTGGCCGTCGATAGGCGGGAGACCCAGTACTTC.